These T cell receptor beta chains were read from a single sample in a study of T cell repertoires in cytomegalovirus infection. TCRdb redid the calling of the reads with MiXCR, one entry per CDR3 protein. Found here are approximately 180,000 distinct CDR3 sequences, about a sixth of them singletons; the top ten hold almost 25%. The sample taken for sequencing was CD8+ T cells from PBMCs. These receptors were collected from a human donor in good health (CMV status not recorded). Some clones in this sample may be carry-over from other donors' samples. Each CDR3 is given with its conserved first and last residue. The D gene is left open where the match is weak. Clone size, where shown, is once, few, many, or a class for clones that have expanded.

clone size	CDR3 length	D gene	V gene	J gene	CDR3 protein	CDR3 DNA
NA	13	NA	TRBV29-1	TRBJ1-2	CSVVRRADYGYTF	TGCAGCGTTGTACGGAGGGCTGATTATGGCTACACCTTC
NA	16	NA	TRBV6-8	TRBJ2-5	CASSHVLRGAQETQYF	TGTGCCAGCAGTCACGTATTGAGGGGGGCCCAAGAGACCCAGTACTTC
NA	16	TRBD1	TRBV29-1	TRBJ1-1	CSVDRGTGLVNTEAFF	TGCAGCGTTGATCGGGGGACAGGTCTTGTGAACACTGAAGCTTTCTTT
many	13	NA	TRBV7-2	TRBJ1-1	CASSFSTNTEAFF	TGTGCCAGCAGCTTTTCAACGAACACTGAAGCTTTCTTT
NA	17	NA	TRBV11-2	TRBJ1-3	CASSSGSLGFSGNTIYF	TGTGCCAGCAGCTCCGGTTCTTTGGGGTTCTCTGGAAACACCATATATTTT
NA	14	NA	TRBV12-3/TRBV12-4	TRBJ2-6	CASSLGVGANVLTF	TGTGCCAGCAGTTTAGGCGTTGGGGCCAACGTCCTGACTTTC
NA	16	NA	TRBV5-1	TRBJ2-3	CASSLVVTRSTDTQYF	TGCGCCAGCAGCTTGGTGGTGACCCGAAGCACAGATACGCAGTATTTT
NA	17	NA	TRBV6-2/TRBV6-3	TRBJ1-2	CASTLKPSNLANYGYTF	TGTGCCAGCACCCTGAAGCCCTCAAACTTAGCTAACTATGGCTACACCTTC
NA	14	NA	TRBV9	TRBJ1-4	CASSGEKGFEKLFF	TGTGCCAGCAGCGGGGAAAAAGGGTTCGAAAAACTGTTTTTT
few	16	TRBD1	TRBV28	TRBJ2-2	CASSPLDRADIGELFF	TGTGCCAGCAGTCCGCTAGACAGGGCGGACATCGGGGAGCTGTTTTTT
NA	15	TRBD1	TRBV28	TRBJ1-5	CASTRTGDINQPQHF	TGTGCCAGCACGCGGACAGGGGACATCAATCAGCCCCAGCATTTT
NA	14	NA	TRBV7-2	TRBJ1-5	CASSLRGQTQPQHF	TGTGCCAGCAGCTTGAGGGGACAAACTCAGCCCCAGCATTTT
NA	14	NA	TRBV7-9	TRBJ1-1	CASSLVAANTEAFF	TGTGCCAGCAGCTTAGTCGCAGCGAACACTGAAGCTTTCTTT
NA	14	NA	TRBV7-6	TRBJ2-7	CASSSNTLSYEQYF	TGTGCCAGCAGCTCGAACACCCTCTCCTACGAGCAGTACTTC
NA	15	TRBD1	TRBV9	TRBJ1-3	CASSLTGTAGNTIYF	TGTGCCAGCAGCCTTACTGGGACAGCCGGAAACACCATATATTTT
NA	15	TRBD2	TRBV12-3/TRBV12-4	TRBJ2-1	CASSFGLAAVNEQFF	TGTGCCAGCAGTTTTGGACTAGCGGCGGTCAATGAGCAGTTCTTC
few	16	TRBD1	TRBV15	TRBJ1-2	CATSRPGGQGEYGYTF	TGTGCCACCAGCAGACCCGGGGGACAGGGGGAGTATGGCTACACCTTC
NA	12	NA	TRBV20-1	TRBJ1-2	CSARFADYGYTF	TGCAGTGCTAGGTTTGCGGACTATGGCTACACCTTC
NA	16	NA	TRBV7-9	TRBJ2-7	CASSIPEALSGYEQYF	TGTGCCAGCAGCATACCTGAGGCCCTGAGCGGTTACGAGCAGTACTTC
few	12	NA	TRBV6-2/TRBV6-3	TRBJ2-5	CASEGGQETQYF	TGTGCCAGCGAAGGGGGACAAGAGACCCAGTACTTC
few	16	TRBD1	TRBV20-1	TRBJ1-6	CSARETQGQGNSPLHF	TGCAGTGCTAGAGAAACTCAGGGACAGGGGAATTCACCCCTCCACTTT
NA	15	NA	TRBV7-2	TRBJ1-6	CASSLDVDRNSPLHF	TGTGCCAGCAGCTTAGATGTGGACAGAAATTCACCCCTCCACTTT
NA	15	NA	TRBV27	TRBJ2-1	CASSSYDSRVDEQFF	TGTGCCAGCAGTTCTTACGACAGCAGGGTCGATGAGCAGTTCTTC
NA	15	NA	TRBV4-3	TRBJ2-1	CASSQVRLGGNEQFF	TGCGCCAGCAGCCAAGTTCGTCTCGGGGGCAATGAGCAGTTCTTC
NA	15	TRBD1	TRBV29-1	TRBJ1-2	CSVLQADREGYGYTF	TGCAGCGTTCTACAAGCCGACAGGGAGGGTTATGGCTACACCTTC
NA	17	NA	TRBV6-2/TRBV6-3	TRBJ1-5	CASSYRRGWGNNQPQHF	TGTGCCAGCAGTTACCGCCGAGGGTGGGGAAACAATCAGCCCCAGCATTTT
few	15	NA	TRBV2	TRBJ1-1	CASSEIGGLGTEAFF	TGTGCCAGCAGTGAGATCGGGGGGCTGGGGACTGAAGCTTTCTTT
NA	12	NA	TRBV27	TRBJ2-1	CASSYRDNEQFF	TGTGCCAGCAGTTACAGGGACAATGAGCAGTTCTTC
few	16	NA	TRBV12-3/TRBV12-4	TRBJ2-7	CASSLIGGTRHYEQYF	TGTGCCAGCAGTTTGATTGGAGGCACTCGTCACTACGAGCAGTACTTC
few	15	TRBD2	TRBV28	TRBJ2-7	CASSLAAGATYEQYF	TGTGCCAGCAGTTTAGCAGCGGGGGCAACTTACGAGCAGTACTTC
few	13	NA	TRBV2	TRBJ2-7	CASSDRAVNEQYF	TGTGCCAGCAGTGACAGGGCAGTAAACGAGCAGTACTTC
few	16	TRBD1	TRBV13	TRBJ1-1	CASSLGDRGPGTEAFF	TGTGCCAGCAGCTTAGGGGACAGGGGGCCGGGCACTGAAGCTTTCTTT
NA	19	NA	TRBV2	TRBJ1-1	CASSNENQGYRDIGTEAFF	TGTGCCAGCAGTAATGAAAACCAAGGATACCGGGACATTGGGACTGAAGCTTTCTTT
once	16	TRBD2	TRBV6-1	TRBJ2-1	CASSEDLAGGRNEQFF	TGTGCCAGCAGTGAAGACCTAGCGGGGGGCAGAAATGAGCAGTTCTTC
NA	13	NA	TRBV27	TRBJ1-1	CASMGGGITEAFF	TGTGCCAGCATGGGTGGGGGGATAACTGAAGCTTTCTTT
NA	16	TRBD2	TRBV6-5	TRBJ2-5	CASSYVSGGAQETQYF	TGTGCCAGCAGTTACGTTAGCGGGGGGGCTCAAGAGACCCAGTACTTC
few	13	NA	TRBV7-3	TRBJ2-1	CASRYTDNNEQFF	TGTGCCAGCAGGTATACCGACAACAATGAGCAGTTCTTC
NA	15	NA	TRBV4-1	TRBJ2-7	CASSQGAGETYEQYF	TGCGCCAGCAGCCAAGGGGCAGGGGAAACCTACGAGCAGTACTTC
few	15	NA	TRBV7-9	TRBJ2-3	CASSLARFLRDTQYF	TGTGCCAGCAGCTTAGCAAGATTCCTCAGAGATACGCAGTATTTT
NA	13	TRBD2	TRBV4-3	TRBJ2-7	CASSQGGGYEQYF	TGCGCCAGCAGCCAAGGCGGGGGTTACGAGCAGTACTTC
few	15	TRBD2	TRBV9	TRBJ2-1	CASSVNPGGLVEQFF	TGTGCCAGCAGCGTAAACCCGGGAGGGTTAGTTGAGCAGTTCTTC
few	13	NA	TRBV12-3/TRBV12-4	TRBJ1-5	CASSLNIHQPQHF	TGTGCCAGCAGTTTAAACATCCATCAGCCCCAGCATTTT
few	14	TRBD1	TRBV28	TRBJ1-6	CASSFGAGGSPLHF	TGTGCCAGCAGTTTTGGTGCAGGGGGTTCACCCCTCCACTTT
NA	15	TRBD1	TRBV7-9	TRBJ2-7	CASSSTTTGDYEQYF	TGTGCCAGCAGCTCCACGACGACAGGGGACTACGAGCAGTACTTC
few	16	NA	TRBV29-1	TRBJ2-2	CSVTLTGTPNTGELFF	TGCAGCGTTACCCTGACCGGGACACCGAACACCGGGGAGCTGTTTTTT
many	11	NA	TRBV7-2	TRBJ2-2	CASSATGELFF	TGTGCCAGCAGCGCCACCGGGGAGCTGTTTTTT
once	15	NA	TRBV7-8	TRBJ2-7	CASSLAPQGTHEQYF	TGTGCCAGCAGCTTAGCCCCTCAGGGAACCCACGAGCAGTACTTC
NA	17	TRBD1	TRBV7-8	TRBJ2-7	CASSLHFGTGDPYEQYF	TGTGCCAGCAGCCTGCATTTCGGGACAGGGGACCCCTACGAGCAGTACTTC
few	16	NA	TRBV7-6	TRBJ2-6	CASSWRGGSGANVLTF	TGTGCCAGCAGCTGGCGGGGTGGATCTGGGGCCAACGTCCTGACTTTC
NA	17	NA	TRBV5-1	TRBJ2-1	CASSLKASPSSYNEQFF	TGCGCCAGCAGCCTTAAAGCCAGCCCTAGCTCCTACAATGAGCAGTTCTTC
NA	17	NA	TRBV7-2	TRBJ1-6	CASSSESLGHYNSPLHF	TGTGCCAGCAGCTCCGAATCCCTGGGGCACTATAATTCACCCCTCCACTTT
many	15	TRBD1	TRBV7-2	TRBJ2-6	CASSRQGGGANVLTF	TGTGCCAGCAGCAGACAGGGCGGAGGGGCCAACGTCCTGACTTTC
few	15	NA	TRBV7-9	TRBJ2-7	CASSSPGHTPYEQYF	TGTGCCAGCAGCTCCCCGGGACATACCCCCTACGAGCAGTACTTC
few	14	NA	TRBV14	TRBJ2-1	CASNGRGSYNEQFF	TGTGCCAGCAACGGCAGGGGCTCCTACAATGAGCAGTTCTTC
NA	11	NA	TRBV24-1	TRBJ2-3	CATSDLDTQYF	TGTGCCACCAGTGATTTAGATACGCAGTATTTT